These 4 T cell receptor beta chains were all obtained from the same sample, sequenced in a study of lymphopenia after photon versus proton radiotherapy. Sequencing used immunoSEQ multiplex PCR; TCRdb keeps in-frame clones, though not all of them. The sample holds over 15,000 clones; 85% to 95% are singletons and the top ten take 5.5% to 7.5%. The sequencing used peripheral blood, collected from a patient treated with photon-based radiotherapy. These receptors came from a man in his 60s with pancreatic cancer.

The chain recombines TRBV13 with TRBJ2-5; 10 bases align to TRBD2. The CDR3 spans 16 residues. The germline V gene has CDR1 PRHDT and CDR2 FYEKMQ (reference sequence). The V segment lost 2 bases and the J segment 0 bases; nucleotides outside the gene matches: 3. This CDR3 reads CASSLQAGGYQETQYF. CDR3 nucleotide sequence: TGTGCCAGCAGCTTACAAGCGGGGGGGTACCAAGAGACCCAGTACTTC.

The chain uses TRBV5-1 and TRBJ1-1, with D uncertain. V lost 5 bases to trimming and J lost 0 bases, with 8 bases between them. The germline CDR1 and CDR2 sequences are SGHRS and YFSETQ. The CDR3 sequence is 13 residues long. The CDR3 nucleotides are TGCGCCAGCAGGGGAGACCTGAACACTGAAGCTTTCTTT. As protein: CASRGDLNTEAFF.

The J gene is TRBJ1-1, the V gene TRBV6-6; a possible D gene is TRBD1 (6 bases). The V end was cut by 6 bases, the J end by 3 bases, with 8 bases between. The CDR3 consists of 12 residues. The germline CDR1 and CDR2 sequences are MNHNY and SVGAGI (reference sequence). The CDR3 protein is CASRNRDTEAFF. For the CDR3, the DNA is TGTGCCAGCAGGAACAGGGACACTGAAGCTTTCTTT.

This clone appeared a single time. This sequence joins TRBV6-1 and TRBJ2-7; D is ambiguous. Germline V gene data show CDR1 as MNHNS and CDR2 as SASEGT. Trimming pared 6 bases from V and 5 bases from J, leaving 20 bases between. The CDR3 sequence is 15 residues long. This CDR3 is CASSARDPPRHEQYF. The CDR3 coding sequence is TGTGCCAGCAGCGCCAGAGACCCCCCTCGCCACGAGCAGTACTTC.